The 32 T cell receptor beta chains below were found in one sample sequenced in a study of T-cell memory formation after mild COVID-19. MiXCR, run by TCRdb on the 5' RACE reads, gives a single entry per CDR3 protein. The sample includes about 200,000 distinct CDR3 sequences, around 15% of them seen just once. The sample taken for sequencing was PBMCs or a T cell subset sorted from them (not recorded which). The receptors shown here come from an adult woman who had mild COVID-19 (a few samples of this study predate the infection). Cell type and time point are not known.

This clonotype was seen a few times. The rearrangement links TRBV2 to TRBJ2-3; 7 nucleotides agree with TRBD2. The CDR3 has 18 amino acids. Germline V lookup: CDR1 SNHLY, CDR2 FYNNEI. The ends lost 4 bases at V and 0 bases at J; junction bases unmatched: 13. This CDR3 is CASSVLITSAGSTDTQYF. In DNA form, the CDR3 reads TGTGCCAGCAGTGTCCTTATTACTAGCGCAGGCAGCACAGATACGCAGTATTTT.

J is TRBJ2-4 and V is TRBV2, with 8 nucleotides matching TRBD1. V was clipped by 6 bases and J by 6 bases; unmatched bases: 10. Germline V gene lookup returns CDR1 SNHLY and CDR2 FYNNEI. There are 15 residues in the CDR3. In DNA, the CDR3 is TGTGCCAGCAGCGACGGGAACAGGGGGTTAAACATTCAGTACTTC. The encoded protein is CASSDGNRGLNIQYF.

This clonotype was counted between two and nine times. The chain is built from TRBV3-1 and TRBJ1-1, with 8 positions matching TRBD1. The CDR3 consists of 15 residues. Germline assignment: CDR1 LGHDT and CDR2 YNNKEL (reference sequence). V was clipped by 4 bases and J by 0 bases; unmatched bases: 4. The chain's CDR3 is CASSLGQGMNTEAFF. As DNA, the CDR3 is TGTGCCAGCAGCCTAGGACAGGGAATGAACACTGAAGCTTTCTTT.

The chain has TRBV5-4 and TRBJ1-2; D perhaps matches TRBD1 (6 bases). Germline V gives CDR1 SGHNT, CDR2 YYREEE (reference sequence). V dropped 4 bases and J dropped 4 bases, with 14 bases sitting between them. The CDR3 loop spans 14 amino acids. CDR3 residues: CASSAGGGVYGYTF. DNA of the CDR3: TGTGCCAGCAGCGCCGGAGGGGGGGTCTATGGCTACACCTTC.

Only a few counts were recorded for this clonotype. The chain couples TRBV7-2 to TRBJ1-2; 7 bases are a match to TRBD1. Germline V gene lookup returns CDR1 SGHTA and CDR2 FQGNSA. With 3 bases clipped from V and 8 bases from J, the junction kept 9 bases outside the gene matches. The CDR3 consists of 14 residues. CDR3 in DNA: TGTGCCAGCAGCTTCCGGGACAGTCCGTTCGGCTACACCTTC. Translated, it gives CASSFRDSPFGYTF.

This rearrangement joins TRBV6-6 to TRBJ1-4; D remains unclear. Germline V gene sequence: CDR1 MNHNY, CDR2 SVGAGI (reference sequence). V lost 2 bases to trimming and J lost 4 bases, with 14 bases between them. The CDR3 consists of 16 residues. CDR3 nucleotides: TGTGCCAGCAGTTACGGGGTTCTAGGCGGTAATGAAAAACTGTTTTTT. It codes for CASSYGVLGGNEKLFF.

This clonotype was observed a few times. The rearrangement links TRBV7-2 to TRBJ2-1, with 7 bases identical to TRBD1. This CDR3 has 15 amino acids. CDR1 and CDR2 (germline): SGHTA, FQGNSA. V dropped 5 bases and J dropped 6; count of bases not matched to a gene: 10. The CDR3: CASSRTGDPFNEQFF. CDR3 DNA sequence: TGTGCCAGCAGCCGAACAGGGGATCCTTTCAATGAGCAGTTCTTC.

This clonotype was found a few times. The rearrangement links TRBV6-2 or TRBV6-3 to TRBJ2-2; D may match TRBD1 or TRBD2 (6 bases each). The germline V and J ends were trimmed by 0 bases and 0 bases, with 11 bases remaining between them. CDR1 is MNHEY, CDR2 SVGEGT, per germline. The CDR3 is 17 amino acids. This chain's CDR3 is CASSYSGGHPNTGELFF. As DNA, the CDR3 is TGTGCCAGCAGTTACTCGGGGGGACACCCGAACACCGGGGAGCTGTTTTTT.

The V call is TRBV11-2, the J call TRBJ1-2; 8 nucleotides match TRBD1. The V gene end was trimmed by 1 base and the J gene end by 7 bases; junction bases not matched to a gene: 8. The germline V gene has CDR1 SGHAT and CDR2 FQNNGV. The CDR3 runs 15 residues. The CDR3 is CASSLVRTGPLGYTF. CDR3 nucleotides: TGTGCCAGCAGCTTAGTGCGGACAGGGCCTCTTGGCTACACCTTC.

The chain combines TRBV7-9 with TRBJ2-1; D is undetermined. This CDR3 is built from 17 residues. The germline V and J ends were trimmed by 6 bases and 1 base, with 19 bases remaining between them. In germline, CDR1 is SEHNR, CDR2 FQNEAQ (reference sequence). Here the CDR3 DNA reads TGTGCCAGCAGTCCCCTTGGGTACCTAGTATCCTACAATGAGCAGTTCTTC. Its protein product is CASSPLGYLVSYNEQFF.

The V and J genes are TRBV12-3 or TRBV12-4 and TRBJ2-7, with D unclear. The ends were cut back, 2 bases at V and 10 bases at J, with 12 bases in the middle. This CDR3 spans 12 amino acids. CDR3 DNA sequence: TGTGCCAGCAGTTTATGGATAGGGTCACAGTACTTC. It yields the protein CASSLWIGSQYF.

The rearrangement uses TRBV12-3 or TRBV12-4 and TRBJ2-7; 8 bases align to TRBD1. V lost 6 bases and J lost 3; bases outside the gene matches: 7. CDR3 length equals 14 residues. Here the CDR3 reads CASSRPTGGYEQYF. The CDR3 nucleotides read TGTGCCAGCAGCCGTCCCACAGGGGGCTACGAGCAGTACTTC.

J is TRBJ2-7 and V is TRBV6-1; the D is unclear. The CDR3 is made up of 14 amino acids. Trimming removed 5 bases from V and 6 bases from J, with 17 bases in between. Per the germline V gene, CDR1 is MNHNS and CDR2 is SASEGT. The CDR3 protein is CASSLGPEFREQYF. DNA of the CDR3: TGTGCCAGCAGTCTTGGTCCGGAATTCCGCGAGCAGTACTTC.

This clonotype appeared a few times. The CDR3 here is CASSLSGVNQPQHF. CDR3 DNA: TGTGCCAGCAGTTTATCGGGGGTCAATCAGCCCCAGCATTTT. The chain combines TRBV12-3 or TRBV12-4 with TRBJ1-5, with D perhaps matching TRBD1 (5 bases). V was shortened by 2 bases and J by 3 bases, with 8 bases between the two germline ends. The CDR3 extends over 14 amino acids.

This clonotype appeared a few times. The chain links TRBV27 to TRBJ2-3; D possibly corresponds to TRBD1 (5 bases). This CDR3 has 13 amino acids. Germline lookup yields CDR1 MNHEY and CDR2 SMNVEV (reference sequence). V was clipped by 4 bases and J by 3 bases, with 8 bases between them. The CDR3 coding sequence is TGTGCCAGCAGTTCTCGACAGACAGATACGCAGTATTTT. Its protein is CASSSRQTDTQYF.

The rearrangement uses TRBV20-1 and TRBJ2-6, with D uncertain. The CDR3 consists of 13 residues. Trimming shortened V by 5 bases and J by 1 base, and 6 bases separated the two germline ends. The germline CDR1 and CDR2 sequences are DFQATT and SNEGSKA (reference sequence). CDR3 in amino acids: CSAPTSGANVLTF. CDR3 bases: TGCAGTGCTCCGACTTCTGGGGCCAACGTCCTGACTTTC.

This chain uses TRBV7-3 with TRBJ2-3; 7 bases align to TRBD2. V lost 5 bases to trimming and J lost 3 bases; unmatched junction nucleotides: 11. The CDR3 contains 16 residues. Germline CDR1 SGHTA, CDR2 FQGTGA. CDR3 bases: TGTGCCAGCAGCCCTCATGGACTAGGAGGTACAGATACGCAGTATTTT. It specifies CASSPHGLGGTDTQYF.

The V call is TRBV7-9, the J call TRBJ1-1; 11 nucleotides line up with TRBD1. The CDR3 totals 14 residues. From germline, CDR1 is SEHNR and CDR2 FQNEAQ (reference sequence). Trimming removed 6 bases from V and 6 bases from J; junction bases left unmatched: 6. CDR3 sequence: CASSVGQGVAEAFF. CDR3 nucleotides: TGTGCCAGCAGTGTGGGACAGGGGGTGGCTGAAGCTTTCTTT.

The genes are TRBV5-1 and TRBJ2-7; weak D call: TRBD1 (6 bases). There are 15 residues in the CDR3. V was pared by 1 base and J by 3 bases, with 14 bases between. Per germline, CDR1 SGHRS and CDR2 YFSETQ. The CDR3 bases are TGCGCCAGCAGCTTGCTGGTTGGACAGATCTACGAGCAGTACTTC. It specifies CASSLLVGQIYEQYF.

This chain uses TRBV7-2 with TRBJ2-7, with TRBD1 matching over 9 bases. The CDR3 is 14 residues long. Germline V gene lookup returns CDR1 SGHTA and CDR2 FQGNSA. The junction had 6 bases not matched to a gene; V was cut back by 4 bases and J by 5 bases. CDR3 amino acids: CASSSDRGNDEQYF. DNA of the CDR3: TGTGCCAGCAGCTCCGACAGGGGGAATGACGAGCAGTACTTC.

V usage is TRBV12-3 or TRBV12-4 and J usage is TRBJ2-5; 8 positions match TRBD2. This CDR3 spans 15 amino acids. V shed 6 bases and J 4 bases; nucleotides not matched to a gene: 10. CDR3 DNA: TGTGCCAGCAGCCCAGCGGGAGATTCACGAGAGACCCAGTACTTC. Translated, it gives CASSPAGDSRETQYF.

V and J are TRBV4-2 and TRBJ1-1; TRBD1 is a possible D gene (5 bases). This CDR3 comprises 16 residues. Germline V gene lookup returns CDR1 LGHNA and CDR2 YNFKEQ. The germline V and J ends were trimmed by 0 bases and 1 base, with 12 bases remaining between them. Here the CDR3 reads CASSQDWAGKNTEAFF. CDR3 nucleotides: TGTGCCAGCAGCCAAGATTGGGCAGGGAAGAACACTGAAGCTTTCTTT.

This clonotype was observed a few times. This rearrangement joins TRBV6-5 to TRBJ1-6; tentatively, D is TRBD1 (5 bases). Germline CDR1 is MNHEY and CDR2 is SVGAGI. The CDR3 is made up of 13 amino acids. V lost 6 bases to trimming and J lost 7 bases, with 10 bases between them. The CDR3 protein is CASRSEGNSPLHF. In nucleotides, the CDR3 is TGTGCCAGCAGGTCCGAGGGGAATTCACCCCTCCACTTT.

This clonotype was recorded a few times. This chain uses TRBV4-1 with TRBJ1-1; maybe TRBD1 (6 bases). Germline V CDR1 and CDR2: MGHRA, YSYEKL. This CDR3 has 15 amino acids. Trimming took off 1 base at V and 1 base at J, with 10 bases between the two ends. CDR3 in DNA: TGCGCCAGCAGCCAAGGGAAGGGGGGGAACACTGAAGCTTTCTTT. Amino acid sequence: CASSQGKGGNTEAFF.

This clonotype has only a few counts. The rearrangement joins TRBV24-1 to TRBJ2-7; perhaps TRBD2 as D (6 bases). The CDR3 has 13 residues. V was shortened by 9 bases and J by 4 bases, with 15 bases between the two germline ends. Germline CDR1 is KGHDR and CDR2 is SFDVKD. The CDR3 DNA is TGTGCCACCGCCCCCGGGGGTGCTTACGAGCAGTACTTC. Its translation: CATAPGGAYEQYF.

This rearrangement joins TRBV19 to TRBJ2-3, with D unresolved. CDR1 LNHDA and CDR2 SQIVND come from the germline V gene (reference sequence). The CDR3 contains 11 residues. V was trimmed by 3 bases and J by 6 bases, leaving 4 bases between them. The CDR3 DNA is TGTGCCAGTAGTATCAGGGATACGCAGTATTTT. The encoded protein is CASSIRDTQYF. The variable domain in full, completed from reference TRBV19 and TRBJ2-3, reads DGGITQSPKYLFRKEGQNVTLSCEQNLNHDAMYWYRQDPGQGLRLIYYSQIVNDFQKGDIAEGYSVSREKKESFPLTVTSAQKNPTAFYLCASSIRDTQYFGPGTRLTVL.

Points on this clonotype: A junction boundary mismatches the germline segment, possibly from a read error. This chain links TRBV7-9 with TRBJ1-1, with TRBD1 matching over 7 bases. Germline assignment: CDR1 SEHNR and CDR2 FQNEAQ (reference sequence). The CDR3 has 18 residues. This chain's CDR3 is CASSLPRYRPTGNSEAFF. The CDR3 bases are TGTGCCAGCAGCTTACCCCGGTACCGACCGACAGGGAACTCTGAAGCTTTCTTT.

This clonotype was recorded many times. V gene TRBV7-2 combines with J gene TRBJ2-1; D unclear. V gave up 3 bases and J gave up 3 bases, with 6 bases separating them. Germline values: CDR1 SGHTA, CDR2 FQGNSA. The CDR3 has 13 amino acids. CDR3 nucleotides: TGTGCCAGCAGCTTTGCAGTCTACAATGAGCAGTTCTTC. It specifies CASSFAVYNEQFF.

The table lists this clonotype with a few counts. V and J are TRBV7-8 and TRBJ2-1; no definite D call. The CDR3 loop spans 17 amino acids. Germline V gene lookup returns CDR1 SGHVS and CDR2 FQNEAQ. Deletions cut 4 bases from V and 7 bases from J, with 23 bases between. The CDR3 region has the DNA TGTGCCAGCAGCTCCATCCCCGGGCCGAAACCACAGAATGAGCAGTTCTTC. Its protein is CASSSIPGPKPQNEQFF.

The chain combines TRBV7-2 with TRBJ2-5; 8 nucleotides match TRBD2. Per germline, CDR1 SGHTA and CDR2 FQGNSA. J was trimmed by 5 bases and V by 0 bases; bases with no gene match: 2. This CDR3 is built from 14 residues. The CDR3 loop is CASSLAPGGETQYF. Written as DNA, the CDR3 is TGTGCCAGCAGCTTAGCTCCGGGGGGGGAGACCCAGTACTTC.

CDR3 protein: CATSDNRGIYGYTF. Written as DNA, the CDR3 is TGTGCCACCAGTGATAACAGGGGAATATATGGCTACACCTTC. The rearrangement links TRBV24-1 to TRBJ1-2; 7 nucleotides agree with TRBD1. CDR1 is KGHDR, CDR2 SFDVKD, per germline. Losses at the gene ends were 3 bases for V and 5 bases for J; bases not matched to a gene: 5. The CDR3 extends over 14 amino acids.

This rearrangement joins TRBV30 to TRBJ1-2; D call uncertain. Germline V gene lookup returns CDR1 GTSNPN and CDR2 SVGIG (reference sequence). This CDR3 is built from 14 residues. Trimming took off 4 bases at V and 0 bases at J, with 12 bases between the two ends. The CDR3 DNA is TGTGCCTGGATCTCTGGAGGCGCTAACTATGGCTACACCTTC. It translates to CAWISGGANYGYTF.